This record looks at one T cell receptor (beta chain) sequence and its context. What it recognizes is unknown. Per donor there was one draw, yielding a blood sample of around 2.3 ml. The data were obtained in a study of monozygotic twins with inflammatory bowel disease. This CDR3 is built from 17 residues. The V gene's germline CDR1 is KGHSH and CDR2 LQKENI. Following a re-call of the 5' RACE reads, TCRdb has one entry per CDR3 protein and lacks DNA. The sample features approximately 300,000 distinct CDR3 sequences, with approximately 5.4% in its top ten. The study's findings and limits: Distinct T cell subtypes could not be told apart. Variability may have been added to patient repertoires by differing immunosuppressive treatments.

V is TRBV18 and J is TRBJ2-7; TCRdb calls TRBD1, which cannot be checked without DNA. The TCR originated in a human donor with ulcerative colitis or Crohn's disease, or a healthy co-twin of an affected twin (not recorded which). Material for sequencing was blood. This chain's CDR3 is CASSPPNTGLAAYEQYF.